The 32 T cell receptor beta chains in this list originate from one sample, sequenced in a study of cytomegalovirus exposure and HLA in healthy donors. Method: immunoSEQ multiplex PCR; TCRdb's copy keeps in-frame clones and lacks some. The table has about 88,000 clones, roughly 80% seen once. Sequencing was done on a sample of PBMCs. The receptors come from a woman under 30 in good health and CMV-seropositive.

This clone has just a few counts. V and J are TRBV14 and TRBJ1-4, with D possibly TRBD1 on 5 matching bases. The CDR3 runs 15 residues. Germline assignment: CDR1 SGHDN and CDR2 FVKESK. Trimming left V 2 bases short and J 3 bases short, with 10 bases between. In nucleotides, the CDR3 is TGTGCCAGCAGCCAACAGGGTTTGTCTAATGAAAAACTGTTTTTT. Translation gives CASSQQGLSNEKLFF.

The V and J genes are TRBV2 and TRBJ2-7, with TRBD1 as a possible D gene (6 bases). This CDR3 region has 14 residues. Germline-derived CDR1 and CDR2 are SNHLY and FYNNEI. Between the trimmed V and J ends, which lost 5 bases and 0 bases, there was a span of 11 bases. The CDR3, as DNA: TGTGCCAGCAGTTGGACAGAGAGCTCCTACGAGCAGTACTTC. This gives the protein CASSWTESSYEQYF.

Concerning this clone: Other DNA sequences within the sample encode an identical CDR3. This CDR3 is CASSQEVNVARGPYNSPLHF. CDR3 in DNA: TGCGCCAGCAGCCAAGAGGTCAACGTGGCCAGGGGGCCGTATAATTCACCCCTCCACTTT. The chain is built from TRBV4-3 and TRBJ1-6; 8 bases agree with TRBD1. After removal of 0 bases from V and 4 bases from J, the junction contained 14 bases not matched to a gene. The CDR3 has 20 residues. In germline, CDR1 is LGHNA, CDR2 YSLEER.

The chain combines TRBV25-1 with TRBJ2-5; 7 positions match TRBD1. Trimming at V came to 4 bases and at J to 1 base, leaving 3 bases not matched to a gene. Germline CDR1 is MGHDK and CDR2 is SYGVNS. This CDR3 has 14 residues. The CDR3 coding sequence is TGTGCCAGCAGTGCTTGGGACAGCCAAGAGACCCAGTACTTC. It yields the protein CASSAWDSQETQYF.

V is TRBV4-2 and J is TRBJ2-1; 9 bases line up with TRBD2. Germline V gene lookup returns CDR1 LGHNA and CDR2 YNFKEQ. J gave up 0 bases and V 0 bases, and 9 bases lay outside the gene matches. The CDR3 is 19 amino acids. The CDR3 DNA sequence: TGTGCCAGCAGCCAAGATGGAGCGGGGGGACCTAGCTCCTACAATGAGCAGTTCTTC. Protein: CASSQDGAGGPSSYNEQFF.

Details on this clone: This may come from a read error, since a much larger clone is one base off. V is TRBV7-2 and J is TRBJ1-5; D is ambiguous. CDR1 is SGHTA and CDR2 is FQGNSA in the germline V gene. Deletions cut 5 bases from V and 5 bases from J, with 10 bases between. The CDR3 spans 13 residues. CDR3 sequence (DNA): TGTGCCAGCAGCCCGCAGCAGGATCAGCCCCAGCATTTT. The encoded protein is CASSPQQDQPQHF.

The chain combines TRBV27 with TRBJ2-1; D is uncertain. The V end was cut by 0 bases, the J end by 6 bases, with 6 bases between. Germline CDR1 is MNHEY and CDR2 is SMNVEV (reference sequence). The CDR3 runs to 13 residues. CDR3 nucleotides: TGTGCCAGCAGTTTATCCCCTCGCAATGAGCAGTTCTTC. Protein product: CASSLSPRNEQFF.

V is TRBV28 and J is TRBJ1-5; D uncertain. Per germline, CDR1 MDHEN and CDR2 SYDVKM. Trimming cost V 6 bases and J 5 bases, with 8 bases left between them. CDR3 length: 12 amino acids. CDR3 nucleotides: TGTGCCAGCAGGGTGCAGGATCAGCCCCAGCATTTT. Encoded protein: CASRVQDQPQHF.

The chain employs TRBV5-1 and TRBJ1-2, with 8 bases identical to TRBD1. Losses at the gene ends were 0 bases for V and 7 bases for J; bases not matched to a gene: 8. The V gene's germline CDR1 is SGHRS and CDR2 YFSETQ. The CDR3 runs 15 residues. CDR3 in DNA: TGCGCCAGCAGCTTGGATGGACAGGGAGAAGGTGGCTACACCTTC. This gives the protein CASSLDGQGEGGYTF.

The chain recombines TRBV9 with TRBJ1-6, with 7 positions matching TRBD1. The V and J ends lost 0 bases and 3 bases, in that order; junction bases with no gene match: 6. Germline lookup yields CDR1 SGDLS and CDR2 YYNGEE. There are 17 residues in the CDR3. CDR3 sequence (DNA): TGTGCCAGCAGCGTAGGGGACAGCGAAAGCTATAATTCACCCCTCCACTTT. Amino acid sequence: CASSVGDSESYNSPLHF.

The chain carries TRBV7-3 and TRBJ2-3; tentatively, D is TRBD2 (5 bases). CDR1 and CDR2 from the germline V gene are SGHTA and FQGTGA. Trimming removed 2 bases from V and 3 bases from J, with 9 bases in between. The CDR3 runs to 14 residues. The CDR3 is CASSLDGRTDTQYF. Written as DNA, the CDR3 is TGTGCCAGCAGCTTAGATGGGAGAACAGATACGCAGTATTTT.

This rearrangement joins TRBV5-6 to TRBJ1-2, with TRBD1 matching over 8 bases. CDR3 length: 16 residues. The V and J ends lost 5 bases and 2 bases, in that order; junction bases with no gene match: 11. CDR1 SGHDT and CDR2 YYEEEE come from the germline V gene. CDR3 amino acids: CASRAQGARMNYGYTF. The CDR3 bases are TGTGCCAGCAGGGCGCAGGGGGCGCGGATGAACTATGGCTACACCTTC.

The chain carries TRBV7-9 and TRBJ1-6, with D unresolved. Trimming shortened V by 5 bases and J by 7 bases, and 18 bases separated the two germline ends. The CDR3 length is 16 residues. In germline, CDR1 is SEHNR, CDR2 FQNEAQ (reference sequence). Here the CDR3 DNA reads TGTGCCAGCAGCGCAGGTAGCGGACGGCGAAATTCACCCCTCCACTTT. Amino acids: CASSAGSGRRNSPLHF.

V is TRBV7-6 and J is TRBJ2-5; TRBD2 agrees at 10 bases. The ends lost 0 bases at V and 4 bases at J; junction bases unmatched: 8. Germline values: CDR1 SGHVS, CDR2 FNYEAQ. This CDR3 region has 17 residues. CDR3 loop: CASSLAQGSSGGETQYF. The CDR3, as DNA: TGTGCCAGCAGCTTAGCGCAAGGCTCTAGCGGGGGAGAGACCCAGTACTTC. Drawing the rest from reference TRBV7-6 and TRBJ2-5, the complete variable domain is GAGVSQSPRYKVTKRGQDVALRCDPISGHVSLYWYRQALGQGPEFLTYFNYEAQQDKSGLPNDRFSAERPEGSISTLTIQRTEQRDSAMYRCASSLAQGSSGGETQYFGPGTRLLVL.

This clone was picked up one time. The CDR3 nucleotides read TGTGCCAGCAGCTTAGGTCAGCGGGGATACGGGGGCACAGATACGCAGTATTTT. Translated: CASSLGQRGYGGTDTQYF. V is TRBV11-3 and J is TRBJ2-3; 7 bases are shared with TRBD2. Germline trimming cut 1 base from V and 1 base from J; bases unmatched to any gene: 11. The CDR3 length is 18 residues. CDR1 and CDR2 from the germline V gene are SGHNT and YENEEA.

V usage is TRBV11-2 and J usage is TRBJ2-1; 7 bases fit TRBD1. V lost 1 base and J lost 8; bases outside the gene matches: 8. The CDR3 has 15 residues. The germline V gene encodes CDR1 SGHAT and CDR2 FQNNGV. CDR3 loop: CASSLGQGSRYEQFF. The CDR3 coding sequence is TGTGCCAGCAGCTTAGGACAGGGTAGTCGCTATGAGCAGTTCTTC.

V usage is TRBV28 and J usage is TRBJ1-4; 7 bases map to TRBD1. CDR1 MDHEN and CDR2 SYDVKM come from the germline V gene. This CDR3 has 11 amino acids. CDR3 DNA: TGTGCGACCACAGGGGAAGAAAAACTGTTTTTT. It encodes CATTGEEKLFF. Full variable domain (outside the CDR3, taken from reference TRBV28 and TRBJ1-4): DVKVTQSSRYLVKRTGEKVFLECVQDMDHENMFWYRQDPGLGLRLIYFSYDVKMKEKGDIPEGYSVSREKKERFSLILESASTNQTSMYLCATTGEEKLFFGSGTQLSVL.

This clone was counted a single time. The V and J genes are TRBV7-2 and TRBJ2-1, with 9 bases lining up with TRBD2. Trimming cost V 0 bases and J 7 bases; bases outside gene matches: 4. This CDR3 has 15 residues. Germline loops: CDR1 SGHTA, CDR2 FQGNSA. The CDR3 protein is CASSLASGGFNEQFF. CDR3 in DNA: TGTGCCAGCAGCTTAGCCAGCGGGGGGTTTAATGAGCAGTTCTTC.

V and J are TRBV6-5 and TRBJ2-4; D is uncertain. V lost 0 bases to trimming and J lost 4 bases, with 13 bases between them. The length of the CDR3 is 16 residues. In germline, CDR1 is MNHEY, CDR2 SVGAGI. The CDR3 reads CASSYSINSLKNIQYF. The CDR3 DNA follows: TGTGCCAGCAGTTACTCGATAAACAGCCTGAAAAACATTCAGTACTTC.

This chain connects TRBV7-2 to TRBJ2-7; D is perhaps TRBD1 (6 bases). The CDR3 length is 15 residues. Trimming stripped 5 bases from V and 5 bases from J, with 19 bases between. The germline gives CDR1 SGHTA, CDR2 FQGNSA. This CDR3 reads CASSPTRAGDHEQYF. In DNA form, the CDR3 reads TGTGCCAGCAGCCCCACCCGCGCAGGGGACCACGAGCAGTACTTC. Using reference TRBV7-2 and TRBJ2-7 for the parts outside the CDR3, the full variable domain is GAGVSQSPSNKVTEKGKDVELRCDPISGHTALYWYRQSLGQGLEFLIYFQGNSAPDKSGLPSDRFSAERTGGSVSTLTIQRTQQEDSAVYLCASSPTRAGDHEQYFGPGTRLTVT.

J is TRBJ1-5 and V is TRBV7-9; D call uncertain. V lost 4 bases, J lost 9 bases, and 13 bases lay in between. Germline lookup yields CDR1 SEHNR and CDR2 FQNEAQ (reference sequence). This CDR3 comprises 13 residues. The CDR3 DNA is TGTGCCAGCAGCTACAAGTTGTCGTGGCCCCAGCATTTT. Its protein product is CASSYKLSWPQHF.

This sequence joins TRBV7-2 and TRBJ2-6; TRBD1 might be the D (5 bases). This CDR3 has 17 residues. V lost 5 bases, J lost 3 bases, and 17 bases lay in between. Germline values: CDR1 SGHTA, CDR2 FQGNSA. This CDR3 is CASSLGAISGGANVLTF. The CDR3 nucleotides are TGTGCCAGCAGCCTAGGGGCTATCTCTGGTGGGGCCAACGTCCTGACTTTC. The full variable domain, in which reference TRBV7-2 and TRBJ2-6 provide the parts outside the CDR3, is GAGVSQSPSNKVTEKGKDVELRCDPISGHTALYWYRQSLGQGLEFLIYFQGNSAPDKSGLPSDRFSAERTGGSVSTLTIQRTQQEDSAVYLCASSLGAISGGANVLTFGAGSRLTVL.

V gene TRBV7-2 combines with J gene TRBJ1-6, with D possibly being TRBD1 (5 bases). The CDR3 is 14 amino acids. The V gene's germline CDR1 is SGHTA and CDR2 FQGNSA. The V end was cut by 5 bases, the J end by 9 bases, with 14 bases between. The CDR3 DNA follows: TGTGCCAGCAGCCCCAGACAGAATCCTTCACCCCTCCACTTT. Translated, it gives CASSPRQNPSPLHF.

V and J are TRBV4-3 and TRBJ1-5; 9 bases align to TRBD1. The V segment lost 4 bases and the J segment 9 bases; nucleotides outside the gene matches: 4. Germline V gene sequence: CDR1 LGHNA, CDR2 YSLEER. The CDR3 consists of 13 residues. The CDR3 sequence: CASSRTGDGPQHF. CDR3 nucleotides: TGCGCCAGCAGCCGGACAGGGGATGGGCCCCAGCATTTT.

The chain uses TRBV11-2 and TRBJ1-5, with D possibly matching TRBD1 (5 bases). The CDR3 runs 15 residues. Trimming took off 5 bases at V and 6 bases at J, with 17 bases between the two ends. Germline CDR1 SGHAT, CDR2 FQNNGV. In nucleotides, the CDR3 is TGTGCCAGCAGCCGTATTCAGGGTAAGAGTCAGCCCCAGCATTTT. Protein sequence: CASSRIQGKSQPQHF.

The rearrangement links TRBV6-1 to TRBJ2-5, with D possibly TRBD2 on 6 matching bases. The CDR3 consists of 14 residues. Trimming took off 0 bases at V and 9 bases at J, with 14 bases between the two ends. Germline-derived CDR1 and CDR2 are MNHNS and SASEGT. CDR3 residues: CASSEAYLPGAQYF. The CDR3 region has the DNA TGTGCCAGCAGTGAAGCGTACCTCCCGGGGGCCCAGTACTTC.

The rearrangement uses TRBV11-2 and TRBJ2-7; TRBD2 matches 9 bases. The CDR3 is 15 amino acids. Germline loops: CDR1 SGHAT, CDR2 FQNNGV. The V gene end was trimmed by 5 bases and the J gene end by 0 bases; junction bases not matched to a gene: 5. CDR3 region: CASSPGLASSYEQYF. CDR3 nucleotide sequence: TGTGCCAGCAGCCCCGGACTAGCGAGCTCCTACGAGCAGTACTTC.

The table lists this clone with a few counts. This chain connects TRBV28 to TRBJ2-4; D unresolved. This CDR3 is 13 amino acids long. The V end lost 4 bases, the J end lost 3 bases, and 7 bases lay between the germline ends. Germline loops: CDR1 MDHEN, CDR2 SYDVKM. CDR3 protein: CASSWSSKNIQYF. DNA for the CDR3: TGTGCCAGCAGTTGGTCGAGCAAAAACATTCAGTACTTC.

The chain is built from TRBV2 and TRBJ1-5; 10 bases are shared with TRBD1. The CDR3 is 13 amino acids. Germline V gene sequence: CDR1 SNHLY, CDR2 FYNNEI. V lost 6 bases to trimming and J lost 5 bases; unmatched junction nucleotides: 1. CDR3 nucleotide sequence: TGTGCCAGCAGGGGGACAGGGGATCAGCCCCAGCATTTT. It yields the protein CASRGTGDQPQHF.

The chain has TRBV7-6 and TRBJ2-7; weak D call: TRBD2 (6 bases). Germline lookup yields CDR1 SGHVS and CDR2 FNYEAQ. CDR3 length equals 12 residues. V lost 2 bases to trimming and J lost 5 bases, with 7 bases between them. The CDR3 nucleotides read TGTGCCAGCAGCTTACTAGCGAACGAGCAGTACTTC. It codes for CASSLLANEQYF.

The chain couples TRBV30 to TRBJ1-4; D is possibly TRBD1 (5 bases). From germline, CDR1 is GTSNPN and CDR2 SVGIG (reference sequence). V was clipped by 5 bases and J by 7 bases, with 14 bases between them. CDR3 length: 13 residues. The CDR3 DNA reads TGTGCCTGGGAAAAAAGGGGATTTGAAAAACTGTTTTTT. As protein: CAWEKRGFEKLFF.

In its sample, this clone was seen a few times. This rearrangement joins TRBV11-1 to TRBJ2-1, with D possibly being TRBD2 (6 bases). CDR1 is SGHAT and CDR2 is FQDESV in the germline V gene (reference sequence). V gave up 3 bases and J gave up 4 bases, with 10 bases separating them. The CDR3 covers 14 residues. CDR3 in amino acids: CASSFSGLYNEQFF. The CDR3 bases are TGTGCCAGCAGCTTCTCGGGACTTTACAATGAGCAGTTCTTC.